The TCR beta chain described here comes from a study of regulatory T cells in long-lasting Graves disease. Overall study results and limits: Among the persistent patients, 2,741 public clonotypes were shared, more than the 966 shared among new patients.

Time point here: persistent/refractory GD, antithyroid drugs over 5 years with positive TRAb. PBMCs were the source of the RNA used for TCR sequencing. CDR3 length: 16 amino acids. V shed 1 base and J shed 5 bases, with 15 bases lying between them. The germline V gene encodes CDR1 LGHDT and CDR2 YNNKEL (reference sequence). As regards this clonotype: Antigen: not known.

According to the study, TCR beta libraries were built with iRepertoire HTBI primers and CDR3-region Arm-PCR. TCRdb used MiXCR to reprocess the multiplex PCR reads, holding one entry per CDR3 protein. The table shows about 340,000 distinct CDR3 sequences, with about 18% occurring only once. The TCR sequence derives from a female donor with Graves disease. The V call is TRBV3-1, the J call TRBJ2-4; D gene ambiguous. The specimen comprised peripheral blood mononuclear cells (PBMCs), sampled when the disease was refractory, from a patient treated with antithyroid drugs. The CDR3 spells CASSQVFGPTQNIQYF. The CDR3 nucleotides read TGTGCCAGCAGCCAAGTATTTGGCCCCACGCAAAACATTCAGTACTTC.